This T cell receptor (beta chain) was identified in a study of blood T cell repertoires in COVID-19. This clone appeared a few times. Sequenced by immunoSEQ multiplex PCR; TCRdb stores in-frame clones only, minus some. This sample has 100,000 or so clones, with just under 85% found just once. Between the trimmed V and J ends, which lost 0 bases and 2 bases, there was a span of 6 bases. CDR1 and CDR2 (germline): SGHNT, YYREEE (reference sequence). This CDR3 contains 13 residues. This chain uses TRBV5-4 with TRBJ2-7; weak D call: TRBD2 (5 bases). Source material: peripheral blood. This TCR was sampled from a man between 50 and 59 years old with active or convalescent COVID-19. CDR3 in DNA: TGTGCCAGCAGCTTGGGAGGGACCTACGAGCAGTACTTC. Translation gives CASSLGGTYEQYF.